Only a few counts were recorded for the clone carrying this TCR beta chain. The antigen is not known. Germline V lookup: CDR1 LGHNA, CDR2 YNFKEQ. Trimming stripped 1 base from V and 5 bases from J, with 11 bases between. The CDR3 sequence is 14 residues long. The data belong to a study of T-cell reconstitution after alpha-beta-depleted transplantation in children. General observations from the study: It was surviving recipient T cells and thymic progenitors that gave some patients high TCRbeta diversity at day 60. One year post-transplant, T-cell counts and diversity were largely derived from T cells produced anew. Reports say that about two months after transplant, the alpha-beta T cells came out of several hundred graft clones that had expanded.

It was with unique molecular identifiers that the TCRbeta library was prepared. One entry per CDR3 protein, called by TCRdb with MiXCR from the PCR reads. The table lists under 35,000 distinct CDR3 sequences, over 15% of them singletons, with about a third in the top ten. The V and J genes are TRBV4-2 and TRBJ2-5, with D uncertain. This receptor was obtained from a male patient aged 2 to 10 who had a stem cell transplant for acute lymphoblastic leukemia, so the T cells may come from the graft donor. The specimen was PBMCs, mostly from graft donor cells, collected 60 days after TCRalphabeta/CD19-depleted stem cell transplant. The CDR3 is CASSQVGFGETQYF. The CDR3 DNA follows: TGTGCCAGCAGCCAAGTCGGGTTCGGGGAGACCCAGTACTTC.